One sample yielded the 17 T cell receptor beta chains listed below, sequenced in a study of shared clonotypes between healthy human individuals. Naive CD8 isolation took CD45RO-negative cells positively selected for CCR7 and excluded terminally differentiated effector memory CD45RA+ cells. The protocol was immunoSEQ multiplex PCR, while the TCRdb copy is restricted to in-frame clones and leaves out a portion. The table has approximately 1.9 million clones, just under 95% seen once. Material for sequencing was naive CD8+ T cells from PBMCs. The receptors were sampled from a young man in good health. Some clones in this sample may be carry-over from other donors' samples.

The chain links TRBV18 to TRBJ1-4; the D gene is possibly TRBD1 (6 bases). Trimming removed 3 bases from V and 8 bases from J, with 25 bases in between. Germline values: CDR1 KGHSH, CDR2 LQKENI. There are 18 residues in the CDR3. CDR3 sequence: CASSPQRLTGFGNEKLFF. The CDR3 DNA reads TGTGCCAGCTCACCCCAACGATTAACAGGGTTTGGAAACGAAAAACTGTTTTTT. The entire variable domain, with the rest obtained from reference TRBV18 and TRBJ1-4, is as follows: NAGVMQNPRHLVRRRGQEARLRCSPMKGHSHVYWYRQLPEEGLKFMVYLQKENIIDESGMPKERFSAEFPKEGPSILRIQQVVRGDSAAYFCASSPQRLTGFGNEKLFFGSGTQLSVL.

The CDR3 sequence is CASSPRPGQGSYEQYF. CDR3 DNA: TGTGCCAGCAGCCCGCGGCCCGGACAGGGGTCCTACGAGCAGTACTTC. The J gene is TRBJ2-7, the V gene TRBV7-9, with 9 bases lining up with TRBD1. The germline CDR1 and CDR2 sequences are SEHNR and FQNEAQ (reference sequence). V shed 5 bases, J shed 1 base, and the junction held 9 bases outside the gene matches. The CDR3 covers 16 residues.

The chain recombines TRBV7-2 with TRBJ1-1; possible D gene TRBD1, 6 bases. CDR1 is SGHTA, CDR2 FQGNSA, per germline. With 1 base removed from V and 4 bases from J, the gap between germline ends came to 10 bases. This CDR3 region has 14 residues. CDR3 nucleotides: TGTGCCAGCAGCTTAGGATGGGGGGCCACTGAAGCTTTCTTT. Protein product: CASSLGWGATEAFF.

The CDR3 bases are TGTGCCAGCAGTGACCGGGGGACTTCGGATACGCAGTATTTT. Protein product: CASSDRGTSDTQYF. The J gene is TRBJ2-3, the V gene TRBV25-1; D may be TRBD2 (6 bases). The CDR3 totals 14 residues. The germline V and J ends were trimmed by 3 bases and 6 bases, with 13 bases remaining between them. Germline V gene sequence: CDR1 MGHDK, CDR2 SYGVNS.

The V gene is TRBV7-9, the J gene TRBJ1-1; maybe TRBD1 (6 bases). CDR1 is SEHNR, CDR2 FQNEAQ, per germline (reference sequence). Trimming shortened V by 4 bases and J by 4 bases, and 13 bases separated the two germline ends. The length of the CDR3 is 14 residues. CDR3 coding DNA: TGTGCCAGCAGCTCCAACAGGGTCGGCACTGAAGCTTTCTTT. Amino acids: CASSSNRVGTEAFF. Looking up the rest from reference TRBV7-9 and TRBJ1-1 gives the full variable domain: DTGVSQNPRHKITKRGQNVTFRCDPISEHNRLYWYRQTLGQGPEFLTYFQNEAQLEKSRLLSDRFSAERPKGSFSTLEIQRTEQGDSAMYLCASSSNRVGTEAFFGQGTRLTVV.

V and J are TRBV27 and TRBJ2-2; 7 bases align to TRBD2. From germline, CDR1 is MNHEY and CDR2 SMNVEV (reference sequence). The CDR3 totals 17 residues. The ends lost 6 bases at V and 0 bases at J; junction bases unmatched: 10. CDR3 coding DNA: TGTGCCAGCAGCAACGGGCCGGGAGGTGCGAACACCGGGGAGCTGTTTTTT. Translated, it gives CASSNGPGGANTGELFF.

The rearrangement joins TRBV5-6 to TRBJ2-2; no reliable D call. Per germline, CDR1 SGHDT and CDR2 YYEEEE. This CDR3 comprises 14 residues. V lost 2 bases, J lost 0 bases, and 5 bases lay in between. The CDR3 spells CASSFDSNTGELFF. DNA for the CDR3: TGTGCCAGCAGCTTTGATTCGAACACCGGGGAGCTGTTTTTT.

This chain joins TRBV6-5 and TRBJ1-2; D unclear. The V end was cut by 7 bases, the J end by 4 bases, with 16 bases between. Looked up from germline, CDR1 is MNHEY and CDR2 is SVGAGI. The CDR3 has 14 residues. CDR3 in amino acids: CASTSSVGGYGYTF. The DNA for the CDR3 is TGTGCCAGCACCTCGTCTGTAGGCGGCTATGGCTACACCTTC.

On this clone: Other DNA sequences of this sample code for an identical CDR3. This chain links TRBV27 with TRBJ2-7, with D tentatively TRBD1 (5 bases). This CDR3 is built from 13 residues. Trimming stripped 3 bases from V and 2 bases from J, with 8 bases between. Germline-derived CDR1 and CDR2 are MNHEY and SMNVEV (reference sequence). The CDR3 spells CASSLGLTYEQYF. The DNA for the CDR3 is TGTGCCAGCAGTTTGGGGCTAACCTACGAGCAGTACTTC.

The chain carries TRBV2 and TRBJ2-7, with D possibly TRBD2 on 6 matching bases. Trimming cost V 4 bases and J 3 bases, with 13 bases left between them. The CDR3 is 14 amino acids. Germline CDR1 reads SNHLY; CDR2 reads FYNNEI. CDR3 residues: CASSALALIYEQYF. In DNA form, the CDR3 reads TGTGCCAGCAGTGCGCTAGCGCTAATCTACGAGCAGTACTTC. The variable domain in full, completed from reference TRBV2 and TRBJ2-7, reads EPEVTQTPSHQVTQMGQEVILRCVPISNHLYFYWYRQILGQKVEFLVSFYNNEISEKSEIFDDQFSVERPDGSNFTLKIRSTKLEDSAMYFCASSALALIYEQYFGPGTRLTVT.

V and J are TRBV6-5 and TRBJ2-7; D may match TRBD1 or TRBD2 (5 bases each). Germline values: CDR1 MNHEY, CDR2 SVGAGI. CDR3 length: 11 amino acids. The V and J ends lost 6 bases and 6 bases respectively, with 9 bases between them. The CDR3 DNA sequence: TGTGCCAGCAGCCACGGGGCCGAGCAGTACTTC. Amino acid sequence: CASSHGAEQYF.

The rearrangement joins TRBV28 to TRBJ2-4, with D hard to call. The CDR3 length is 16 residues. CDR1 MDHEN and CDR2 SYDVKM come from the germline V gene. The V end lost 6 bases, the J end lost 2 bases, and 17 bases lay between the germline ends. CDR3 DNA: TGTGCCAGCAGGCCTACCTTTTGGGGTACCAAAAACATTCAGTACTTC. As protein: CASRPTFWGTKNIQYF.

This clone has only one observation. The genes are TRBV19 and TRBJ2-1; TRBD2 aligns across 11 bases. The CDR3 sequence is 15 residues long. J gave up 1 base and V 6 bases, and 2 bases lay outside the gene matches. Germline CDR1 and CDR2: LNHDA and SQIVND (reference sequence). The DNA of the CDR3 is TGTGCCAGTAGCCGGACTAGCGGGTCCTACAATGAGCAGTTCTTC. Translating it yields CASSRTSGSYNEQFF.

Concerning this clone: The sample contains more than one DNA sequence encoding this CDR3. The CDR3 loop reads CASSLGMTEAFF. CDR3 nucleotides: TGTGCCAGCAGCTTAGGTATGACTGAAGCTTTCTTT. This chain joins TRBV7-9 and TRBJ1-1; D call uncertain. There are 12 residues in the CDR3. V gave up 1 base and J gave up 5 bases, with 5 bases separating them. The germline gives CDR1 SEHNR, CDR2 FQNEAQ (reference sequence).

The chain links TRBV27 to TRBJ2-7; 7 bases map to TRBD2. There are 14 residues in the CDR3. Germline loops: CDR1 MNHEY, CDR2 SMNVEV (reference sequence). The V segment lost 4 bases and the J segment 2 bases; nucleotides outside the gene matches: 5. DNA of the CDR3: TGTGCCAGCAGTTCACTAGCGCTCCCCTACGAGCAGTACTTC. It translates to CASSSLALPYEQYF.

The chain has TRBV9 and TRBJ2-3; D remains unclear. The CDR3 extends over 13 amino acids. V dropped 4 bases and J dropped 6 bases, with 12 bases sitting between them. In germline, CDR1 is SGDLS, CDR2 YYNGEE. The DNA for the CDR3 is TGTGCCAGCAGCCTAACGAGATACGATACGCAGTATTTT. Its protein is CASSLTRYDTQYF.

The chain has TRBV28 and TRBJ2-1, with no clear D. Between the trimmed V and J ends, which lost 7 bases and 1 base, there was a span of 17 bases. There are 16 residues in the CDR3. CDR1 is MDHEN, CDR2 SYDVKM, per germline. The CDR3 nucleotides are TGTGCCAGCAATACCGTCACTGGTGGGTCCTACAATGAGCAGTTCTTC. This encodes CASNTVTGGSYNEQFF.